The subject of this entry is one T cell receptor (beta chain). Its antigen has not been determined. There are no base qualities to consult, and no much larger clone falls within one base. The donors were some 39 Caucasian individuals from Russia, aged roughly 6 to 90 years, who were systemically healthy. Each donor gave approximately 10 milliliters of peripheral blood, collected into EDTA-treated Vacutainer tubes. Ficoll-Paque density-gradient centrifugation was used to isolate PBMCs, with at least 7 million per sample. Trizol reagent was used to extract total RNA from PBMCs, with at least 5 micrograms per sample. Naive CD45RAhigh/CD27high T cell percentages were measured by flow cytometry on a PBMC aliquot from every donor. The data derive from a study of blood T cells in healthy people across ages (dated by TCRdb to about 2015). Study-wide context: In model experiments, roughly one uniquely barcoded TCR beta cDNA molecule per two T cells was captured by template switching. Age-related changes in TCR beta repertoire diversity were measured in the study by deep sequencing normalized with unique cDNA molecular identifiers. Four age groups were formed from the donors: young (average 16 years), middle-aged (more than 35), aged (under 70) and long-lived (roughly 88). Donors of different ages were randomly distributed across sequencing lanes to avoid experimental bias. Using the same blood draw, the study looked at two additional independent replicas of 1 million unique cDNA reads for two donors, one aged 18 to 30 and the other aged 80 or older. Here is what the overall study found, with its caveats: Estimates of total diversity from one million sequenced T cells were regarded as lower bounds and underestimates. Because donor CMV infection status was unknown, age-related changes in expanded clonotypes were potentially confounded. Observed TCR beta diversity correlated strongly with the percentage of naive T cells measured by flow cytometry. Compared with the aged group, more naive CD4+ T cells, fewer expanded clones and increased TCR diversity were shown by the long-lived group, suggesting age selection. Because profiling used bulk unsorted PBMCs, naive and antigen-experienced compartments could not be compared conclusively. As age increased, observed TCR beta diversity per million T cells dropped in a roughly linear way, and a significant reduction was already evident by age 40.

The CDR3 sequence holds 15 residues, the cysteine and phenylalanine included. The kept DNA is CDR3 alone, 45 bases in frame from the first base. Reading the germline V gene gives CDR1 SGHTA and CDR2 FQGNSA. Trimming takes 3 bases off V and 2 bases off J; junction bases not matched to a gene: 6. The library was built by means of 5' RACE. The data were produced on an Illumina HiSeq 2500. A second PCR of about 6 to 12 cycles was run with a J-beta primer mix and a sample-barcoded 5' primer. A template-switch 5' adaptor carrying 12 random nucleotides introduced a unique molecular identifier onto each TCR beta cDNA molecule. Each sample yielded at least 3 million CDR3-containing paired-end reads. First-strand cDNA was synthesized from all RNA with the Mint cDNA synthesis kit, primed by a TRBC-specific oligonucleotide. After uracil-DNA glycosylase treatment, a first 18-cycle PCR used universal primers M1SS and BC2_uni_R on all cDNA. As for the authors' bioinformatics: Normalization of each sample was performed by random selection of 1 million high-quality reads, each carrying a distinct molecular identifier. Reads sharing molecular identifiers were discarded rather than binned into consensus sequences. CDR3 identification, clonotype clustering and error correction used MiTCR with a Q25 quality threshold and the strictest error-elimination algorithm. A nonparametric unseen species model with Euler transformation was used to estimate a lower bound on total TCR beta diversity. TCRdb reran the public reads through fastp at Q25 and MiXCR, keeping productive beta chains. Each entry is one CDR3 protein sequence, shown with its most common DNA and genes. V and J calls and clone size were set by TCRdb, not the authors. The sample includes fewer than 1,000,000 distinct CDR3 sequences, with around 45% observed a single time. 15% to 20% of the sample is taken by the ten largest.

The specimen was blood. The sequence derives from a man aged 80 or over in good health. The V and J genes are TRBV7-2 and TRBJ2-7; 8 bases in between match TRBD2. The CDR3 reads as follows: CASSFFAGGPYEQYF. The sequenced DNA: TGTGCCAGCAGCTTTTTTGCGGGGGGCCCCTACGAGCAGTACTTC.